This T cell receptor (beta chain) was identified during a study of T cells in Graves' hyperthyroidism and ophthalmopathy. Study outcomes and limitations: Researchers found most expanded thyroid clonotypes above 0.001 in blood as well.

RNA transcripts gave rise to amplified TCR beta CDR3 regions. The TCR CDR3 first-round RT-PCR relied on the HTBI primer set. Using its own MiXCR run on the multiplex PCR reads, TCRdb lists one record per CDR3 protein. Here the sample spans around 570,000 distinct CDR3 sequences, about 20% being singletons. Patients were excluded because of uncontrolled infection, other autoimmune disease, pregnancy or lactation. To note about this clonotype: The antigen remains undetermined.

The germline V gene has CDR1 SQVTM and CDR2 ANQGSEA. V gave up 0 bases and J gave up 4 bases, with 15 bases separating them. The CDR3 extends over 15 amino acids. The source of this sequence is a man aged 35-49 years with Graves' ophthalmopathy. The sequenced material came from blood. J is TRBJ2-5 and V is TRBV29-1; D uncertain. Here the CDR3 DNA reads TGCAGCGTTGAAGAATTAAGCCCTAGGAGAGAGACCCAGTACTTC. Protein product: CSVEELSPRRETQYF.